The T cell receptor (beta chain) under discussion was sequenced for a study of long-term antiretroviral therapy in people with HIV. The CDR3 has 13 residues. The V gene end was trimmed by 8 bases and the J gene end by 6 bases; junction bases not matched to a gene: 7. CDR1 SEHNR and CDR2 FQNEAQ come from the germline V gene (reference sequence). Version v3.0 of the immunoSEQ assay was performed at survey level. Sequenced by immunoSEQ multiplex PCR; TCRdb stores in-frame clones only, minus some. This table has around 28,000 clones, approximately 89% appearing once. The V call is TRBV7-9, the J call TRBJ2-1, with TRBD1 matching over 7 bases. The TCR sequence derives from a man younger than 35 with HIV. The specimen was unsorted PBMCs, collected 3.1 years after starting antiretroviral therapy. CDR3 region: CASEPHRGNEQFF. The DNA for the CDR3 is TGTGCCAGCGAACCTCACAGGGGCAATGAGCAGTTCTTC.